A single T cell receptor beta chain is shown here with its context. These data originate in a study of blood T cell repertoires in COVID-19. The wider study: Collection of acute and convalescent COVID-19 samples took place in the United States, Italy and Spain. Sources were T cells, B-cell-depleted T cells, or PBMCs; the material itself was cDNA or gDNA.

Across 24 US areas, participants ranged in age from roughly 18 to 95 years. Per the original methods: Nucleated cell counts were estimated from reference gene primer amplification. Generated by immunoSEQ multiplex PCR, the TCRdb table keeps only in-frame clones and is missing some. The D gene and trimming were derived from the DNA, and the V and J assignments and clone size from that table. The sample includes 400,000 to 550,000 clones, roughly 87% of them seen just once. CDR1 and CDR2 from the germline V gene are SGHRS and YFSETQ. Trimming cost V 4 bases and J 1 base; bases outside gene matches: 3. The CDR3 extends over 14 amino acids.

The TCR was taken from a young woman with acute COVID-19. The chain combines TRBV5-1 with TRBJ2-5, with TRBD1 matching over 8 bases. The sequenced sample consisted of PBMCs or T cells enriched from blood (not recorded which). CDR3 bases: TGCGCCAGCAGCAAGGGACAGGCCCAAGAGACCCAGTACTTC. Its protein is CASSKGQAQETQYF.